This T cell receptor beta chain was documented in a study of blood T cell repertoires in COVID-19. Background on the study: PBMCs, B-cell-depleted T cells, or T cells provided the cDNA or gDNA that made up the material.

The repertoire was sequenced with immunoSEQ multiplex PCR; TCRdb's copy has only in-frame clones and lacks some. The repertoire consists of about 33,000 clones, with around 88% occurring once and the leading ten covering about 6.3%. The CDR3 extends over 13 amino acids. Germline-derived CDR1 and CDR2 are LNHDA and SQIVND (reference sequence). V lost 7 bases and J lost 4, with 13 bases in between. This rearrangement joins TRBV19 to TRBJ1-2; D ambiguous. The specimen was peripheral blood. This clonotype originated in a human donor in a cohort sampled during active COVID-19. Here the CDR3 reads CASNQKSRYGYTF. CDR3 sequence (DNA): TGTGCCAGTAACCAGAAGTCCCGCTATGGCTACACCTTC.